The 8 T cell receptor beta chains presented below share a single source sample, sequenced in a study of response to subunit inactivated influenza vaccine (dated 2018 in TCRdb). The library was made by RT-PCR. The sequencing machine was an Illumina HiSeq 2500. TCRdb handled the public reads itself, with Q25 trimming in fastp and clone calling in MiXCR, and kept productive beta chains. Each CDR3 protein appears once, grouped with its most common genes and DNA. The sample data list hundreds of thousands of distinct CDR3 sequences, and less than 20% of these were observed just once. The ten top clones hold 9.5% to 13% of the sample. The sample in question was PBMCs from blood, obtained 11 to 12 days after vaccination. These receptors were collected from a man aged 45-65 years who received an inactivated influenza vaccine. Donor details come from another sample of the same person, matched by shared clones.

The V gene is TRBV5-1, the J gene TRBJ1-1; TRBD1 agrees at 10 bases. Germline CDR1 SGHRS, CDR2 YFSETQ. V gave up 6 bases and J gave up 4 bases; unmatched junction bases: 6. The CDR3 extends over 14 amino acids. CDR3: CASTERTGGTEAFF. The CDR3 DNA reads TGCGCCAGCACAGAGAGGACAGGGGGCACTGAAGCTTTCTTT.

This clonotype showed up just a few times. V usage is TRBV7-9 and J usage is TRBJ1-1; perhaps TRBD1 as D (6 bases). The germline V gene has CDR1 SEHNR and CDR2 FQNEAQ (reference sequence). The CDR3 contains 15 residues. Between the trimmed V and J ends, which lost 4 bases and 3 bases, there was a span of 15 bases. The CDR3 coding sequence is TGTGCCAGCAGCTCCGGACAGACCACCTACACTGAAGCTTTCTTT. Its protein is CASSSGQTTYTEAFF.

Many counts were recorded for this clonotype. The CDR3 DNA follows: TGCAGTGCTAGATATTTCGGGACGTCTAACTACAATGAGCAGTTCTTC. Its translation: CSARYFGTSNYNEQFF. The chain links TRBV20-1 to TRBJ2-1; D tentatively reads TRBD1 or TRBD2 (5 bases each). Trimming pared 2 bases from V and 3 bases from J, leaving 17 bases between. The CDR3 totals 16 residues. The germline V gene encodes CDR1 DFQATT and CDR2 SNEGSKA (reference sequence).

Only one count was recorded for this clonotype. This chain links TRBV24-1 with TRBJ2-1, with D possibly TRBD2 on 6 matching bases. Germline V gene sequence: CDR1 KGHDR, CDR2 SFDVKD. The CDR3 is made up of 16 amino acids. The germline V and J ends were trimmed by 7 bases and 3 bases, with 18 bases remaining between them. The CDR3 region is CATSEDGLPSYNEQFF. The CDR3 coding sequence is TGTGCCACCAGCGAAGACGGACTACCAAGCTACAATGAGCAGTTCTTC.

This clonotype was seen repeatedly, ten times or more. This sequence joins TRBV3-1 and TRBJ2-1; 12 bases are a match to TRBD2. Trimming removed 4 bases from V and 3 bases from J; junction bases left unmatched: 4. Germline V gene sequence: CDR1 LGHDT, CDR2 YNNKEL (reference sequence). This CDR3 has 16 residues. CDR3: CASSPRTSGVYNEQFF. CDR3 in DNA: TGTGCCAGCAGCCCGCGGACTAGCGGGGTCTACAATGAGCAGTTCTTC.

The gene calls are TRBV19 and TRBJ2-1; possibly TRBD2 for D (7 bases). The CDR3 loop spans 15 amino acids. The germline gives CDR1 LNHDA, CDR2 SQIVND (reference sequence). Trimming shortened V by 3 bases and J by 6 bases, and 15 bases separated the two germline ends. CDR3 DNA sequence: TGTGCCAGTAGTATTAGGGGGGGACTGGGCAATGAGCAGTTCTTC. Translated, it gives CASSIRGGLGNEQFF.

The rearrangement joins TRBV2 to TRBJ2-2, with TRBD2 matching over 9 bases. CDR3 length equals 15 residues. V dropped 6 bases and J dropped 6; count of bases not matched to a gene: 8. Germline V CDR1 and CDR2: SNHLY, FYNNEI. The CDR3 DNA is TGTGCCAGCAGAGGCGGGAGGGCCGGTTCCGGGGAGCTGTTTTTT. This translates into CASRGGRAGSGELFF.

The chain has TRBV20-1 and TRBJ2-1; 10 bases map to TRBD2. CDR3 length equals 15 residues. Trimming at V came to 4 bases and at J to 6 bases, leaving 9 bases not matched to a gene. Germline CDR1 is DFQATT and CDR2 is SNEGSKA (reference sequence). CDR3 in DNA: TGCAGTGCTATCCCACTAGCGGGGAGAATCAATGAGCAGTTCTTC. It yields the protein CSAIPLAGRINEQFF.